The 25 T cell receptor beta chains below all came from one sample that was sequenced in a study of metastatic and nonmetastatic thyroid tumors (dated by TCRdb to about 2020). The method was PCR. Instrument on record: Illumina HiSeq 4000. TCRdb reprocessing: public reads trimmed at Q25 with fastp, clones called with MiXCR, in-frame beta chains kept. The sample data list about 10,000 clones, and 25% to 35% of these were observed just once. About 4.8% of the sample comes from the top ten. None of the patients had been given any treatment before thyroid surgery. Sequencing used tumor tissue. The receptors derive from a female donor with papillary thyroid cancer or a benign thyroid nodule (not recorded which). Some clones in this sample may be carry-over from other donors' samples.

The table lists this clone with a few counts. The rearrangement joins TRBV12-3 or TRBV12-4 to TRBJ2-5, with D perhaps matching TRBD1 or TRBD2 (5 bases each). V lost 9 bases and J 7 bases, leaving 15 bases between the germline ends. The CDR3 has 12 amino acids. The CDR3 reads CARWGIGGTQYF. The CDR3, as DNA: TGTGCCAGATGGGGGATTGGAGGGACCCAGTACTTC.

The DNA for the CDR3 is TGTGCCAGCAGCTTACCAGGGGCGGGGGGCTACACCTTC. Protein sequence: CASSLPGAGGYTF. The chain combines TRBV5-4 with TRBJ1-2; TRBD1 is a possible D gene (6 bases). This CDR3 contains 13 residues. Per germline, CDR1 SGHNT and CDR2 YYREEE (reference sequence). Trimming cost V 2 bases and J 8 bases, with 13 bases left between them.

In its sample, this clone is medium-sized. The chain combines TRBV6-1 with TRBJ2-1, with D hard to call. V shed 6 bases and J shed 5 bases, with 5 bases lying between them. CDR1 is MNHNS, CDR2 SASEGT, per germline. CDR3 length equals 11 residues. The CDR3 region is CASSRNNEQFF. The DNA of the CDR3 is TGTGCCAGCAGCCGGAACAATGAGCAGTTCTTC.

The V gene is TRBV9, the J gene TRBJ2-2; D remains ambiguous. CDR1 and CDR2 from the germline V gene are SGDLS and YYNGEE. V was shortened by 3 bases and J by 5 bases, with 11 bases between the two germline ends. There are 14 residues in the CDR3. The CDR3 DNA follows: TGTGCCAGCAGCGCTACGTTCGGGACCGGGGAGCTGTTTTTT. It yields the protein CASSATFGTGELFF.

The CDR3 DNA follows: TGTGCCAGCAGGTCCGGACCCAACAATGAGCAGTTCTTC. It codes for CASRSGPNNEQFF. The chain recombines TRBV6-2 or TRBV6-3 with TRBJ2-1; no clear D. V was clipped by 6 bases and J by 5 bases, with 11 bases between them. Germline CDR1 is MNHEY and CDR2 is SVGEGT. This CDR3 spans 13 amino acids.

The CDR3 sequence: CASSYTQGGGNQPQHF. The CDR3 DNA reads as TGTGCCAGCAGTTATACACAGGGGGGAGGCAATCAGCCCCAGCATTTT. V is TRBV2 and J is TRBJ1-5, with 8 bases aligning to TRBD1. V was pared by 5 bases and J by 2 bases, with 8 bases of the junction left unmatched. From germline, CDR1 is SNHLY and CDR2 FYNNEI. There are 16 residues in the CDR3.

By its share, this clone is medium-sized. The V and J genes are TRBV5-1 and TRBJ2-6; no reliable D call. Germline lookup yields CDR1 SGHRS and CDR2 YFSETQ. The V and J ends lost 5 bases and 0 bases respectively, with 9 bases between them. The CDR3 contains 15 residues. The CDR3 DNA sequence: TGCGCCAGCAGGGCGGAAAGCTCTGGGGCCAACGTCCTGACTTTC. It translates to CASRAESSGANVLTF.

This clone is classed as medium-sized. V is TRBV6-2 or TRBV6-3 and J is TRBJ2-7; 9 bases fit TRBD1. Germline V lookup: CDR1 MNHEY, CDR2 SVGEGT. V lost 8 bases, J lost 4 bases, and 12 bases stayed unmatched. The CDR3 runs to 15 residues. CDR3 sequence reads: CASGGRTGVMYEQYF. Written as DNA, the CDR3 is TGTGCCAGCGGGGGACGGACAGGGGTTATGTACGAGCAGTACTTC.

This clone was seen only a few times. In nucleotides, the CDR3 is TGTGCCAGCAGTTTACTTCTTTCCGACAATGAGCAGTTCTTC. It yields the protein CASSLLLSDNEQFF. This chain connects TRBV12-3 or TRBV12-4 to TRBJ2-1; unclear D gene. The V end was cut by 2 bases, the J end by 5 bases, with 10 bases between. This CDR3 spans 14 amino acids.

This rearrangement joins TRBV5-1 to TRBJ1-3; a possible D gene is TRBD1 (5 bases). The CDR3 spans 14 residues. CDR1 is SGHRS and CDR2 is YFSETQ in the germline V gene. Deletions cut 5 bases from V and 2 bases from J, with 11 bases between. CDR3: CASSEGRAGNTIYF. Written as DNA, the CDR3 is TGCGCCAGCAGTGAGGGCAGGGCTGGAAACACCATATATTTT.

V is TRBV11-2 and J is TRBJ2-7; D unresolved. This CDR3 spans 15 amino acids. In germline, CDR1 is SGHAT, CDR2 FQNNGV. The V and J ends lost 0 bases and 5 bases respectively, with 14 bases between them. The CDR3 is CASSLDPVSSNEQYF. The CDR3 DNA follows: TGTGCCAGCAGCTTAGATCCAGTGAGCTCAAACGAGCAGTACTTC.

This clone occurred a few times. This chain uses TRBV2 with TRBJ2-5; D is uncertain. Trimming took 7 bases from V and 0 from J, leaving 9 bases between them. The V gene's germline CDR1 is SNHLY and CDR2 FYNNEI. The CDR3 length is 13 residues. DNA of the CDR3: TGTGCCAGCACGGAAATCAACCAAGAGACCCAGTACTTC. This sequence encodes CASTEINQETQYF.

This chain joins TRBV20-1 and TRBJ2-7, with a possible D match to TRBD2 (6 bases). CDR3 length equals 14 residues. Per the germline V gene, CDR1 is DFQATT and CDR2 is SNEGSKA (reference sequence). With 0 bases removed from V and 4 bases from J, the gap between germline ends came to 13 bases. The CDR3 region is CSAREDGRAYEQYF. CDR3 nucleotide sequence: TGCAGTGCTAGAGAGGACGGGAGAGCTTACGAGCAGTACTTC.

This clone has more than one count but fewer than ten. The rearrangement joins TRBV6-5 to TRBJ2-5; a weak D match, TRBD2 (6 bases). CDR1 is MNHEY, CDR2 SVGAGI, per germline. The CDR3 extends over 14 amino acids. V lost 6 bases and J lost 7, with 18 bases in between. CDR3 DNA: TGTGCCAGCAGCTTACTAGGAGGGATGGGGACCCAGTACTTC. It yields the protein CASSLLGGMGTQYF.

The V call is TRBV28, the J call TRBJ2-2; 8 positions match TRBD1. Looked up from germline, CDR1 is MDHEN and CDR2 is SYDVKM. CDR3 length equals 15 residues. V lost 3 bases, J lost 6 bases, and 6 bases stayed unmatched. CDR3 residues: CASSFAGGASGELFF. Here the CDR3 DNA reads TGTGCCAGCAGTTTCGCAGGGGGCGCCTCCGGGGAGCTGTTTTTT.

This clone ranks as medium-sized (0.01 to 0.1%). CDR3 DNA: TGTGCCCTCTCAGCGGGAGGGCCGAGGACGCAGTATTTT. It translates to CALSAGGPRTQYF. The chain links TRBV10-3 to TRBJ2-3; 10 positions agree with TRBD2. The J segment lost 9 bases and the V segment lost 11 bases, leaving 11 bases of the junction unmatched. This CDR3 has 13 residues. The germline V gene has CDR1 ENHRY and CDR2 SYGVKD.

This clone came up many times. A junction boundary mismatches the germline segment, possibly from a read error. The V gene is TRBV5-1, the J gene TRBJ1-1, with 8 bases matching TRBD1. CDR1 is SGHRS and CDR2 is YFSETQ in the germline V gene. This CDR3 spans 15 amino acids. Here the CDR3 DNA reads TGCGCCAGCGGCTTTACGACAGGGGCCGCGGGGGGGGCTTTCTTT. It codes for CASGFTTGAAGGAFF. Based on the CDR3 plus reference TRBV5-1 and TRBJ1-1, the full variable domain is KAGVTQTPRYLIKTRGQQVTLSCSPISGHRSVSWYQQTPGQGLQFLFEYFSETQRNKGNFPGRFSGRQFSNSRSEMNVSTLELGDSALYLCASGFTTGAAGGAFFGQGTRLTVV.

This clone was counted only a few times. V gene TRBV6-1 combines with J gene TRBJ2-3, with D perhaps matching TRBD2 (6 bases). Trimming cost V 6 bases and J 2 bases, with 12 bases left between them. There are 14 residues in the CDR3. Germline V gene sequence: CDR1 MNHNS, CDR2 SASEGT. The CDR3 here is CASRGGPNTDTQYF. The CDR3 nucleotides read TGTGCCAGCAGGGGGGGTCCTAACACAGATACGCAGTATTTT.

The sample holds a few counts of this clone. The chain is built from TRBV24-1 and TRBJ2-1; D gene ambiguous. Trimming shortened V by 4 bases and J by 4 bases, and 4 bases separated the two germline ends. This CDR3 region has 12 residues. The germline V gene has CDR1 KGHDR and CDR2 SFDVKD. DNA of the CDR3: TGTGCCACCAGTGAGGGGTACAATGAGCAGTTCTTC. It translates to CATSEGYNEQFF.

This clone was seen repeatedly, ten times or more. The chain uses TRBV5-6 and TRBJ2-5, with 9 bases lining up with TRBD1. The CDR3 has 14 amino acids. Germline assignment: CDR1 SGHDT and CDR2 YYEEEE. V gave up 5 bases and J gave up 5 bases; unmatched junction bases: 7. The DNA for the CDR3 is TGTGCCAGCAGTCCGGGACAGGGTAGTGAGACCCAGTACTTC. Translated: CASSPGQGSETQYF.

This clone turned up a few times. V gene TRBV6-1 combines with J gene TRBJ1-2; D not resolved. This CDR3 contains 12 residues. CDR1 MNHNS and CDR2 SASEGT come from the germline V gene. The ends were cut back, 1 base at V and 5 bases at J, with 5 bases in the middle. This CDR3 is CASSEGAYGYTF. The CDR3 nucleotides read TGTGCCAGCAGTGAAGGGGCTTATGGCTACACCTTC.

This clone was counted only a few times. V usage is TRBV6-1 and J usage is TRBJ1-6, with a tentative D call TRBD1 (6 bases). CDR3 length: 15 residues. Per germline, CDR1 MNHNS and CDR2 SASEGT. Trimming stripped 0 bases from V and 9 bases from J, with 12 bases between. In nucleotides, the CDR3 is TGTGCCAGCAGTGAAGCGCGGGGGGGCGGTTCACCCCTCCACTTT. This encodes CASSEARGGGSPLHF.

The chain combines TRBV20-1 with TRBJ1-1; TRBD1 matches at 7 bases. The CDR3 extends over 15 amino acids. Germline values: CDR1 DFQATT, CDR2 SNEGSKA (reference sequence). V lost 2 bases to trimming and J lost 0 bases; unmatched junction nucleotides: 6. The CDR3 bases are TGCAGTGCTAGATTGTCAGGGGGGGTGAACACTGAAGCTTTCTTT. Protein sequence: CSARLSGGVNTEAFF.

The chain uses TRBV5-4 and TRBJ1-2; tentative D call: TRBD1 (5 bases). V was cut by 0 bases and J by 9 bases, with 15 bases left in between. This CDR3 has 14 residues. From germline, CDR1 is SGHNT and CDR2 YYREEE (reference sequence). In DNA, the CDR3 is TGTGCCAGCAGCTTGGCCAAGGAGAGGGGTAGCTACACCTTC. The encoded protein is CASSLAKERGSYTF.

As for this clone: One junction end does not reproduce the germline sequence, and a read error may be involved. The chain has TRBV3-1 and TRBJ1-1; a possible D gene is TRBD1 (6 bases). The length of the CDR3 is 14 residues. Germline V gene sequence: CDR1 LGHDT, CDR2 YNNKEL (reference sequence). The CDR3 coding sequence is TGCGCCAGCAGAGGTAATCAGGGGAGCACTGAAGCTTTCTTT. Translating gives CASRGNQGSTEAFF.